This T cell receptor beta chain derives from a study of blood T cell repertoires in COVID-19. Overall study: Researchers got acute and convalescent COVID-19 samples from the United States, Italy and Spain. The cDNA or gDNA used as material had been derived from T cells, B-cell-depleted T cells, or PBMCs.

The germline CDR1 and CDR2 sequences are MNHEY and SVGAGI. CDR3 length: 14 residues. Trimming cost V 5 bases and J 8 bases; bases outside gene matches: 5. In the authors' methods: Researchers report that nucleated cell counts were estimated from reference gene primer amplification. The table came from immunoSEQ multiplex PCR; TCRdb's copy has only in-frame clones and leaves some out. The V and J calls and the clone size are those of that table, but D and trimming were determined from the DNA. The sample contains 90,000 to 150,000 clones, 85% of which appear only once. The sequenced material came from peripheral blood. This clonotype was obtained from a man of 80 years or more with acute or convalescent COVID-19. The V and J genes are TRBV6-5 and TRBJ2-7; 14 bases are a match to TRBD2. The CDR3 coding sequence is TGTGCCAGCAGTCCGGGACTAGCGGGAGTGCAGCAGTACTTC. It specifies CASSPGLAGVQQYF.